Given below is one T cell receptor (beta chain) in context. This clonotype has only a few counts. The specificity of this receptor is unknown. Per-base quality was not reported, and no clone a single base away is much larger than it. The source of the sample is a study of Graves' ophthalmopathy and Graves' hyperthyroidism (dated 2018 in TCRdb). In the study overall: Peripheral blood was collected before any treatment was given, at the time of initial diagnosis. TCR beta repertoire signatures were used to distinguish Graves' ophthalmopathy from Graves' hyperthyroidism and to predict progression to ophthalmopathy. In total, under 150 blood samples were TCR-sequenced: 40 to 45 ophthalmopathy, 80 or so hyperthyroidism and approximately 17 hyperthyroidism-to-ophthalmopathy patients. To explore V-J signatures distinguishing ophthalmopathy from hyperthyroidism, a discovery set of roughly 100 patients (around 42 ophthalmopathy, 55 to 60 stable hyperthyroidism) was enrolled. An independent validation cohort was composed of 18 hyperthyroidism patients and around 16 patients who later progressed from hyperthyroidism to ophthalmopathy. In roughly 6 hyperthyroidism patients, T-cell repertoires of thyroid tissue and blood were compared. After sampling, hyperthyroidism patients received methimazole starting at 30 mg daily, and ophthalmopathy patients received high-dose intravenous methylprednisolone. For training and testing, the roughly 100 patients in the discovery cohort were randomly divided in a 7:3 ratio. The full study reports these points: Most of the expanded thyroid clonotypes with a frequency above 0.001 were also detected in blood, and it was suggested that the thyroid immune response may be reflected by blood repertoires. Sample size was not predetermined statistically, and investigators were not blinded to group allocation. In validation, the model predicted ophthalmopathy progression with nearly 71% sensitivity and approximately 75% specificity; roughly 12 predicted patients were CT-confirmed with GO in a median of 6.5 months. The 13-signature model separated ophthalmopathy from stable hyperthyroidism with approximately 90% sensitivity and around 84% specificity in cross-validation, and 80%/75% in the test set.

For repertoire sequencing, the TCR beta CDR3 regions were amplified from RNA transcripts. HTBI primers and the Qiagen OneStep RT-PCR kit were used in a first-round RT-PCR, which was followed by a second-round multiplex PCR, size selection and purification. Libraries were sequenced paired-end with 100 bp reads on an Illumina HiSeq2000. Concerning the study's data processing: SOAPnuke was used to process the reads, removing any read that contained adapters or uncalled bases, had a mean Phred below 15, or lacked an exact match to the constant primer or identifier. COPE v1.2.5 was used to merge the high-quality paired reads. Clonotypes were defined as unique nucleotide sequences and were aligned to IMGT TRB V, D and J references using MiTCR v1.1. Analysis was restricted to V-J combinations with a frequency above 0.0001, which covered about 99% of repertoires. For each V-J combination, a TCR clonal expansion and chaos score was defined as F50 clonal expansion divided by the chaos observed in the TCRdist matrix. Welch's t-statistics and random forest were used to reduce features to approximately 13 V-J combinations, which were fed into a naive Bayes classifier. The Morisita-Horn index was used to measure how similar the thyroid and blood repertoires were. TCRdb handled the public reads itself, with Q25 trimming in fastp and clone calling in MiXCR, and kept productive beta chains. Each record represents a unique CDR3 protein, reported with the most common genes and DNA among its rows. The V and J calls and clone size are TCRdb's, not the authors'. Within this sample are fewer than 650,000 distinct CDR3 sequences, with 20% to 25% of them counted one time only. The top ten clonotypes cover roughly 6.9% of the sample.

From the cysteine up to the phenylalanine, the CDR3 has a length of 15 residues. Here the CDR3 DNA is all that survives: 45 bases in frame from base 1. Trimming costs V 4 bases and J 5 bases, and their ends lie 17 bases apart. Stable hyperthyroidism was defined as no progression to ophthalmopathy within 18 months of follow-up. Hyperthyroidism patients were newly diagnosed, were aged 18 to 65 years, and had a disease duration under 2 months. Anyone with other autoimmune diseases, uncontrolled infections, pregnancy or lactation was excluded from the study. Clinical symptoms, serum thyroxine, TRAb, thyroid ultrasound and orbital computed tomography formed the basis of the diagnosis. Ficoll-Paque density gradient centrifugation was used to isolate PBMCs from around 10 ml of fresh peripheral blood. Total RNA was extracted using Trizol reagent, and RNA quality was checked on an Agilent 2100 Bioanalyzer.

Sequenced sample: peripheral blood. The V and J genes are TRBV12-3 or TRBV12-4 and TRBJ2-5, and the D gene may be TRBD2, 6 bases matching. The clonotype originates from a woman between 18 and 29 years old with stable Graves' hyperthyroidism. Some clones in this sample may be carry-over from other donors' samples. Donor details come from another sample of the same person, matched by shared clones. This receptor has the CDR3 CASSSRDWGDETQYF. The DNA sequence is as follows: TGTGCCAGCAGTTCCCGGGACTGGGGTGATGAGACCCAGTACTTC.